This paragraph reports one T cell receptor (beta chain). In the authors' workflow: Nucleated cell number was recorded as an estimate derived from reference gene primer amplification. TCRdb's copy holds only in-frame clones and misses some; the assay was immunoSEQ multiplex PCR. The V and J calls and clone size were taken over from that table, and D and trimming were inferred from the DNA. The sample lists under 120,000 clones, 75% to 90% seen once, with roughly 30% in the top ten. These data originate in a study of blood T cell repertoires in COVID-19. The V end lost 0 bases, the J end lost 5 bases, and 11 bases lay between the germline ends. The CDR3 spans 15 residues.

The sequenced material came from peripheral blood. The chain is built from TRBV23-1 and TRBJ1-5; no reliable D call. TRBV23-1 is classed as an ORF, of uncertain function. This receptor was identified in an elderly woman with acute or convalescent COVID-19. The DNA of the CDR3 is TGCGCCAGCAGTCAATCGGTTCAGGTTGATCAGCCCCAGCATTTT. Translated, it gives CASSQSVQVDQPQHF.